These 27 T cell receptor beta chains share one sample of origin, sequenced in a study of blood T cell repertoires in COVID-19 (dated by TCRdb to 2018 to 2021). The library was built by means of the immunoSEQ multiplex PCR assay. TCRdb provides this immuneACCESS table in a form limited to in-frame rearrangements. Some clones are lacking; in checked studies, under half of them reflect an unresolved V gene, and why the rest are absent is not known. This sample lists some 430,000 clones; about 90% were detected once. The ten largest clonotypes hold about 0.6% of the sample. Specimen: PBMCs or T cells enriched from blood (not recorded which). The source of these receptors is a man aged 18-30 years who had recovered from COVID-19.

This sequence joins TRBV19 and TRBJ2-1; possibly TRBD1 for D (5 bases). With 6 bases removed from V and 7 bases from J, the gap between germline ends came to 22 bases. CDR3 length: 16 residues. CDR1 LNHDA and CDR2 SQIVND come from the germline V gene (reference sequence). The CDR3 DNA sequence: TGTGCCAGTAGCCCAATTGGGGCCCCTTCAGAAAATGAGCAGTTCTTC. It encodes CASSPIGAPSENEQFF.

In its sample, this clone was seen a few times. V usage is TRBV12-3 or TRBV12-4 and J usage is TRBJ2-1, with TRBD1 matching 9 bases. Trimming took 6 bases from V and 9 from J; bases not matched to a gene: 3. This CDR3 region has 12 residues. In DNA form, the CDR3 reads TGTGCCAGCAGGAACAGGGGGCCTGAGCAGTTCTTC. Translated, it gives CASRNRGPEQFF.

The gene calls are TRBV27 and TRBJ1-5; D not resolved. V was shortened by 5 bases and J by 6 bases, with 8 bases between the two germline ends. CDR1 and CDR2 from the germline V gene are MNHEY and SMNVEV (reference sequence). CDR3 length: 12 residues. The CDR3 loop reads CASSGPAQPQHF. CDR3 nucleotide sequence: TGTGCCAGCAGTGGCCCTGCTCAGCCCCAGCATTTT.

This clone was recorded a few times. V usage is TRBV7-2 and J usage is TRBJ2-1; TRBD2 aligns across 16 bases. With 3 bases clipped from V and 13 bases from J, the junction kept 6 bases outside the gene matches. CDR1 SGHTA and CDR2 FQGNSA come from the germline V gene. The CDR3 is made up of 15 amino acids. For the CDR3, the DNA is TGTGCCAGCAGCTTGGGACTAGCGGGAGGGACACGCCAGTTCTTC. It translates to CASSLGLAGGTRQFF.

The chain uses TRBV4-1 and TRBJ1-1, with 7 bases matching TRBD1. CDR3 size: 15 residues. Per germline, CDR1 MGHRA and CDR2 YSYEKL. The V and J ends lost 4 bases and 0 bases, in that order; junction bases with no gene match: 5. The CDR3 here is CASSPRDRMNTEAFF. The CDR3, as DNA: TGCGCCAGCAGCCCCCGGGACAGAATGAACACTGAAGCTTTCTTT.

The rearrangement links TRBV23-1 to TRBJ1-2; tentatively, D is TRBD1 (5 bases). TRBV23-1 is marked as an open reading frame, function uncertain. The CDR3 covers 17 residues. Trimming removed 2 bases at V and 2 bases at J, with 18 bases between. In DNA form, the CDR3 reads TGCGCCAGCAGTCAAAGTATCGGGGCGGCGGGAAACTATGGCTACACCTTC. Protein product: CASSQSIGAAGNYGYTF.

This clone was detected only once. This chain connects TRBV9 to TRBJ1-1; D is unresolved. Trimming took 4 bases from V and 1 from J, leaving 17 bases between them. This CDR3 is 16 amino acids long. Germline assignment: CDR1 SGDLS and CDR2 YYNGEE. The CDR3 loop reads CASSPLTGAENTEAFF. In nucleotides, the CDR3 is TGTGCCAGCAGCCCCCTTACGGGTGCAGAGAACACTGAAGCTTTCTTT.

The rearrangement uses TRBV6-5 and TRBJ1-6; D is unresolved. Germline lookup yields CDR1 MNHEY and CDR2 SVGAGI. This CDR3 contains 13 residues. Trimming pared 7 bases from V and 8 bases from J, leaving 12 bases between. CDR3 DNA: TGTGCCAGCATGGTGAGCGGGGATTCACCCCTCCACTTT. Translating it yields CASMVSGDSPLHF.

The chain combines TRBV5-4 with TRBJ2-1, with 9 bases lining up with TRBD2. Germline-derived CDR1 and CDR2 are SGHNT and YYREEE (reference sequence). This CDR3 is 15 amino acids long. J lost 5 bases, V lost 0 bases, and 3 bases had no gene match. The CDR3 DNA reads as TGTGCCAGCAGCTTGGGACTAGCGGACAACAATGAGCAGTTCTTC. This gives the protein CASSLGLADNNEQFF. Full variable domain (rest looked up from reference TRBV5-4 and TRBJ2-1): ETGVTQSPTHLIKTRGQQVTLRCSSQSGHNTVSWYQQALGQGPQFIFQYYREEENGRGNFPPRFSGLQFPNYSSELNVNALELDDSALYLCASSLGLADNNEQFFGPGTRLTVL.

The chain combines TRBV28 with TRBJ1-3, with 9 positions matching TRBD1. Per the germline V gene, CDR1 is MDHEN and CDR2 is SYDVKM. This CDR3 is 15 amino acids long. J lost 1 base, V lost 4 bases, and 2 bases had no gene match. The DNA of the CDR3 is TGTGCCAGCAGTTCGACAGGGGGTTCTGGAAACACCATATATTTT. Encoded protein: CASSSTGGSGNTIYF.

This chain connects TRBV10-3 to TRBJ2-4, with 11 bases matching TRBD1. Germline V lookup: CDR1 ENHRY, CDR2 SYGVKD. The length of the CDR3 is 17 residues. V lost 2 bases, J lost 0 bases, and 3 bases stayed unmatched. In DNA, the CDR3 is TGTGCCATCAGTGAGCCGGGACAGGGGGAAGCCAAAAACATTCAGTACTTC. This gives the protein CAISEPGQGEAKNIQYF.

The V and J genes are TRBV6-5 and TRBJ1-2; D is unclear. V shed 2 bases and J shed 0 bases, with 10 bases lying between them. The length of the CDR3 is 15 residues. Germline V lookup: CDR1 MNHEY, CDR2 SVGAGI. CDR3 DNA: TGTGCCAGCAGTTACGGCCTCCGGGCTAACTATGGCTACACCTTC. Amino acid sequence: CASSYGLRANYGYTF.

This clone was recorded a few times. V is TRBV10-1 and J is TRBJ1-1, with D perhaps TRBD1 (5 bases). Germline V lookup: CDR1 WNHNN, CDR2 SYGVQD (reference sequence). The CDR3 has 14 residues. V was cut by 2 bases and J by 5 bases, with 12 bases left in between. CDR3 DNA sequence: TGCGCCAGCAGTGAGAGCGGGGGTGGAACTGAAGCTTTCTTT. Protein product: CASSESGGGTEAFF.

The V gene is TRBV3-1 (or the pseudogene TRBV3-2), the J gene TRBJ2-2, with 13 bases fitting TRBD2. Germline V lookup: CDR1 LGHDT, CDR2 YNNKEL (reference sequence). The V segment lost 1 base and the J segment 8 bases; nucleotides outside the gene matches: 7. The CDR3 runs to 17 residues. The CDR3 coding sequence is TGTGCCAGCAGCCAAGCCGGGACTAGCGGGGTCCTAGGGGAGCTGTTTTTT. It specifies CASSQAGTSGVLGELFF.

This clone appeared a single time. J is TRBJ2-5 and V is TRBV14, with 13 bases matching TRBD2. This CDR3 region has 17 residues. Losses at the gene ends were 2 bases for V and 2 bases for J; bases not matched to a gene: 5. Germline V gene lookup returns CDR1 SGHDN and CDR2 FVKESK. CDR3 DNA: TGTGCCAGCAGCCAAATTGGGACTAGCGGGATACAAGAGACCCAGTACTTC. Translation: CASSQIGTSGIQETQYF.

V is TRBV5-4 and J is TRBJ1-1; the match to TRBD1 covers 12 bases. The trim removed 5 bases at V and 1 base at J, leaving 18 bases unmatched. CDR1 and CDR2 from the germline V gene are SGHNT and YYREEE (reference sequence). CDR3 length: 20 residues. DNA of the CDR3: TGTGCCAGCAGTCGAGACAGAAAATGGGACAGGGGGCCGGGGAACACTGAAGCTTTCTTT. The encoded protein is CASSRDRKWDRGPGNTEAFF.

The V and J genes are TRBV4-1 and TRBJ1-4, with 7 nucleotides matching TRBD1. J gave up 7 bases and V 2 bases, and 7 bases lay outside the gene matches. In germline, CDR1 is MGHRA, CDR2 YSYEKL. The CDR3 has 15 amino acids. As DNA, the CDR3 is TGCGCCAGCAGCCAAACCCAGGGGGACTTTGAAAAACTGTTTTTT. Translated: CASSQTQGDFEKLFF.

This chain joins TRBV3-1 (or the pseudogene TRBV3-2) and TRBJ2-7, with 7 bases that match TRBD1. The CDR3 covers 13 residues. CDR1 and CDR2 (germline): LGHDT, YNNKEL (reference sequence). The J segment lost 6 bases and the V segment lost 4 bases, leaving 6 bases of the junction unmatched. CDR3 protein: CASSPDRASEQYF. As DNA, the CDR3 is TGTGCCAGCAGCCCTGACAGGGCCAGCGAGCAGTACTTC.

The chain carries TRBV30 and TRBJ1-6, with 7 bases identical to TRBD1. With V trimmed by 3 bases and J by 5 bases, 7 bases remained unmatched. The CDR3 is made up of 15 amino acids. Per germline, CDR1 GTSNPN and CDR2 SVGIG (reference sequence). The CDR3 DNA follows: TGTGCCTGGAGCACCGGGACAGTGGATAATTCACCCCTCCACTTT. Translated, it gives CAWSTGTVDNSPLHF.

The gene calls are TRBV19 and TRBJ1-2, with TRBD1 identical over 7 bases. The CDR3 covers 12 residues. J gave up 8 bases and V 5 bases, and 5 bases lay outside the gene matches. The germline CDR1 and CDR2 sequences are LNHDA and SQIVND (reference sequence). The CDR3 spells CASSYRGPGYTF. The CDR3 nucleotides are TGTGCCAGTAGTTACAGGGGCCCGGGCTACACCTTC.

This chain joins TRBV9 and TRBJ1-5; D is uncertain. CDR1 SGDLS and CDR2 YYNGEE come from the germline V gene. Trimming pared 3 bases from V and 0 bases from J, leaving 10 bases between. The CDR3 covers 15 residues. CDR3 region: CASSEGGYSNQPQHF. The CDR3 DNA is TGTGCCAGCAGCGAGGGAGGCTATAGCAATCAGCCCCAGCATTTT.

The chain employs TRBV2 and TRBJ2-1; 11 bases match TRBD2. V lost 6 bases, J lost 0 bases, and 4 bases stayed unmatched. Germline V gene lookup returns CDR1 SNHLY and CDR2 FYNNEI. This CDR3 is built from 16 residues. The CDR3 region is CASSGTSGSSYNEQFF. CDR3 DNA: TGTGCCAGCAGCGGGACTAGCGGCAGCTCCTACAATGAGCAGTTCTTC. Variable domain in full (rest from reference TRBV2 and TRBJ2-1): EPEVTQTPSHQVTQMGQEVILRCVPISNHLYFYWYRQILGQKVEFLVSFYNNEISEKSEIFDDQFSVERPDGSNFTLKIRSTKLEDSAMYFCASSGTSGSSYNEQFFGPGTRLTVL.

The chain is built from TRBV6-5 and TRBJ1-5; D possibly corresponds to TRBD1 (5 bases). The CDR3 sequence is 13 residues long. The germline V and J ends were trimmed by 8 bases and 2 bases, with 10 bases remaining between them. Germline values: CDR1 MNHEY, CDR2 SVGAGI. CDR3 amino acids: CASLLRGNQPQHF. The CDR3 coding sequence is TGTGCCAGCTTGCTCAGGGGCAATCAGCCCCAGCATTTT.

The genes are TRBV28 and TRBJ1-1, with D possibly matching TRBD1 (5 bases). V lost 5 bases and J 11 bases, leaving 24 bases between the germline ends. Germline values: CDR1 MDHEN, CDR2 SYDVKM. This CDR3 spans 15 amino acids. CDR3 sequence (DNA): TGTGCCAGCAGTCCCCCGGGGCCCTTGGGGGGAGACGCTTTCTTT. It yields the protein CASSPPGPLGGDAFF.

The genes are TRBV9 and TRBJ1-6; unclear D gene. This CDR3 has 13 amino acids. Per germline, CDR1 SGDLS and CDR2 YYNGEE. V was clipped by 1 base and J by 8 bases, with 7 bases between them. CDR3 residues: CASSVNGDSPLHF. CDR3 DNA sequence: TGTGCCAGCAGCGTAAATGGAGATTCACCCCTCCACTTT. The variable domain in full, completed from reference TRBV9 and TRBJ1-6, reads DSGVTQTPKHLITATGQRVTLRCSPRSGDLSVYWYQQSLDQGLQFLIQYYNGEERAKGNILERFSAQQFPDLHSELNLSSLELGDSALYFCASSVNGDSPLHFGNGTRLTVT.

The rearrangement links TRBV7-8 to TRBJ2-7; maybe TRBD2 (7 bases). The germline CDR1 and CDR2 sequences are SGHVS and FQNEAQ. The CDR3 sequence is 15 residues long. The V and J ends lost 3 bases and 5 bases respectively, with 17 bases between them. This CDR3 is CASSFEGGLSNEQYF. CDR3 bases: TGTGCCAGCAGCTTCGAGGGGGGGCTTAGTAACGAGCAGTACTTC. The full variable domain, in which reference TRBV7-8 and TRBJ2-7 provide the parts outside the CDR3, is GAGVSQSPRYKVAKRGQDVALRCDPISGHVSLFWYQQALGQGPEFLTYFQNEAQLDKSGLPSDRFFAERPEGSVSTLKIQRTQQEDSAVYLCASSFEGGLSNEQYFGPGTRLTVT.

This clone was counted between two and nine times. The rearrangement joins TRBV30 to TRBJ1-3, with D unresolved. This CDR3 has 16 amino acids. Germline CDR1 and CDR2: GTSNPN and SVGIG (reference sequence). Trimming removed 3 bases from V and 4 bases from J, with 19 bases in between. The CDR3 DNA reads as TGTGCCTGGAGAGGAGATCCAGCCCCCTCGGGAAACACCATATATTTT. The encoded protein is CAWRGDPAPSGNTIYF.